This T cell receptor beta chain was obtained from a study of shared clonotypes between healthy human individuals. Study at large: The cohort comprised a couple of women and a few men. Their ages spanned 18 to 49 years.

Caucasian adults residing in Nashville, Tennessee made up all the donors. The CDR3 runs 18 residues. From germline, CDR1 is SGHVS and CDR2 FNYEAQ. Deletions cut 4 bases from V and 0 bases from J, with 19 bases between. Worth noting for this clone: Its specificity is not known.

Clones were sequenced by immunoSEQ multiplex PCR, and TCRdb holds only the in-frame ones, with some missing. The table records around 940,000 clones, about three quarters of them present only once. Study-level results: Clonotypes which were not shared had lower generation probabilities than clonotypes that all four donors shared. Donor clonotype sharing was expected to depend on sequencing depth.

J is TRBJ1-3 and V is TRBV7-6; TRBD1 might be the D (6 bases). The sequencing sample was made of memory CD4+ T cells sorted from blood. Subset: CD45RA-negative fraction. The sequence came from a man aged 18 to 29 in good health. The CDR3 region has the DNA TGTGCCAGCAGCTCGAGCCCTTTTGGACAGAGCTCTGGAAACACCATATATTTT. Protein product: CASSSSPFGQSSGNTIYF.